Listed here are 3 T cell receptor beta chains from one sample, sequenced in a study of T-cell memory formation after mild COVID-19. TCRdb analysed the 5' RACE reads with MiXCR anew, one entry per CDR3 protein. The sample yields 400,000 or so distinct CDR3 sequences, under 25% seen once. Specimen: PBMCs or a T cell subset sorted from them (not recorded which). These receptors all come from an adult woman who had mild COVID-19 (a few samples of this study predate the infection). Cell type and time point are not known.

In this sample, this clonotype turned up a few times. This sequence joins TRBV12-3 or TRBV12-4 and TRBJ2-7; 7 bases align to TRBD2. This CDR3 has 15 amino acids. V lost 3 bases to trimming and J lost 2 bases; unmatched junction nucleotides: 7. The CDR3 spells CASSLGLAVTYEQYF. CDR3 DNA: TGTGCCAGCAGTTTGGGGCTAGCGGTGACCTACGAGCAGTACTTC.

This clonotype has at least ten counts. The rearrangement links TRBV7-2 to TRBJ2-1; perhaps D is TRBD1 or TRBD2 (5 bases each). CDR1 and CDR2 from the germline V gene are SGHTA and FQGNSA. The ends were cut back, 0 bases at V and 0 bases at J, with 15 bases in the middle. The CDR3 is made up of 18 amino acids. The CDR3: CASSLASTGTRSYNEQFF. The DNA for the CDR3 is TGTGCCAGCAGCTTAGCTTCTACCGGGACCCGCTCCTACAATGAGCAGTTCTTC.

This clonotype was found a few times. The chain couples TRBV11-2 to TRBJ2-7, with TRBD1 matching over 8 bases. The CDR3 contains 14 residues. CDR1 is SGHAT and CDR2 is FQNNGV in the germline V gene. Unmatched junction bases numbered 6, after V lost 5 bases and J lost 3 bases. CDR3 sequence: CASSTNGQGYEQYF. The CDR3 region has the DNA TGTGCCAGCAGCACAAATGGACAGGGCTACGAGCAGTACTTC.